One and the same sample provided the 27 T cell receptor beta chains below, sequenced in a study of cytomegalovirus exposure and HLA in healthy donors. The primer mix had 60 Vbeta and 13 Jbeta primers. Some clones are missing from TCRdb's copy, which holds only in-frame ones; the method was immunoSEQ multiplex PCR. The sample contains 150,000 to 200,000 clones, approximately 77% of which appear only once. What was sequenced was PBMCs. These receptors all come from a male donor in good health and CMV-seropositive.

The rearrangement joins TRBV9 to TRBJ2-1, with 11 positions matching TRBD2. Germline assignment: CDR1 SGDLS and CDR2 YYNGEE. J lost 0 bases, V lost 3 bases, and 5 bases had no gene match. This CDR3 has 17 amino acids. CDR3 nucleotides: TGTGCCAGCAGCGATGGGACTAGCGGACTCTCCTACAATGAGCAGTTCTTC. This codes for CASSDGTSGLSYNEQFF. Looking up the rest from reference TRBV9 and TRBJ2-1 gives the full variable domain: DSGVTQTPKHLITATGQRVTLRCSPRSGDLSVYWYQQSLDQGLQFLIQYYNGEERAKGNILERFSAQQFPDLHSELNLSSLELGDSALYFCASSDGTSGLSYNEQFFGPGTRLTVL.

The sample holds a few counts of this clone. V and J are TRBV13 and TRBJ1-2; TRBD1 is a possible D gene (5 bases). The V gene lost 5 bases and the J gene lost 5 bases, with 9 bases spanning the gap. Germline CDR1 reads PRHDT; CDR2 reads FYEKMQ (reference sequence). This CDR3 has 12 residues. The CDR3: CASSPRGYGYTF. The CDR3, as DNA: TGTGCCAGCAGCCCAAGGGGATATGGCTACACCTTC.

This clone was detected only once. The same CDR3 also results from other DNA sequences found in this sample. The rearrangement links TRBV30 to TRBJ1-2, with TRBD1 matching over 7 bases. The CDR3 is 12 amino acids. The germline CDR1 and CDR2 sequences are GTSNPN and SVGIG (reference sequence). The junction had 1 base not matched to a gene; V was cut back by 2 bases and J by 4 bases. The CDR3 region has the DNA TGTGCCTGGAGTCCAGGGGGCTATGGCTACACCTTC. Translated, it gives CAWSPGGYGYTF.

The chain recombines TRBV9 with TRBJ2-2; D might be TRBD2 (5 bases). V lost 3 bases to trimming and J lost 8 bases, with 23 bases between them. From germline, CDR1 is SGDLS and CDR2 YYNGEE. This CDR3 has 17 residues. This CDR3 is CASSAPREGLPGGELFF. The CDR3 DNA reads TGTGCCAGCAGCGCCCCCCGGGAAGGACTTCCGGGGGGGGAGCTGTTTTTT.

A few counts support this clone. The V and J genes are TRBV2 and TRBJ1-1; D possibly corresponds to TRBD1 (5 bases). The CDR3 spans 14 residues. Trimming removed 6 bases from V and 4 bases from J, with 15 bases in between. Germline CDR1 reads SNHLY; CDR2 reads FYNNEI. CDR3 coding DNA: TGTGCCAGCAGGGACGCGGGGGTTGGCACTGAAGCTTTCTTT. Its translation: CASRDAGVGTEAFF.

The CDR3 sequence is CASSPAAGAWYGYTF. DNA of the CDR3: TGTGCCAGCAGCCCCGCGGCGGGGGCATGGTATGGCTACACCTTC. The genes are TRBV11-2 and TRBJ1-2; weak D call: TRBD1 (6 bases). V was shortened by 5 bases and J by 5 bases, with 18 bases between the two germline ends. CDR3 length equals 15 residues. Germline-derived CDR1 and CDR2 are SGHAT and FQNNGV.

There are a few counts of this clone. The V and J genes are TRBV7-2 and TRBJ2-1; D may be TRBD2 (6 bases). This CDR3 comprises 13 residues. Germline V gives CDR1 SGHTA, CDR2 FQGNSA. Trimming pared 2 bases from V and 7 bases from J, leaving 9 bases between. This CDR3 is CASSLPGENEQFF. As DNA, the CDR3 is TGTGCCAGCAGCTTACCGGGGGAGAATGAGCAGTTCTTC.

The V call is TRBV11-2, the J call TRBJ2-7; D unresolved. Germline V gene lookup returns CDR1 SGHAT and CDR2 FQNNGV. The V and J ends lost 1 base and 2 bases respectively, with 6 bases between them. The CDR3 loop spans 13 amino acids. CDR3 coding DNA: TGTGCCAGCAGCTTAGTCACGGCCTACGAGCAGTACTTC. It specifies CASSLVTAYEQYF.

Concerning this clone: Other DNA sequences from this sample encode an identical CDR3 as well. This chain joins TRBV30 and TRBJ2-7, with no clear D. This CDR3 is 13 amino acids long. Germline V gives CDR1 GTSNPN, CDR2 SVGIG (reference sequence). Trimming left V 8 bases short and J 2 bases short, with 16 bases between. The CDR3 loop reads CAVTGSSAYEQYF. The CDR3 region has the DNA TGTGCCGTTACCGGGTCCTCTGCCTACGAGCAGTACTTC. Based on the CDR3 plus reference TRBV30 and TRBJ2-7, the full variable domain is SQTIHQWPATLVQPVGSPLSLECTVEGTSNPNLYWYRQAAGRGLQLLFYSVGIGQISSEVPQNLSASRPQDRQFILSSKKLLLSDSGFYLCAVTGSSAYEQYFGPGTRLTVT.

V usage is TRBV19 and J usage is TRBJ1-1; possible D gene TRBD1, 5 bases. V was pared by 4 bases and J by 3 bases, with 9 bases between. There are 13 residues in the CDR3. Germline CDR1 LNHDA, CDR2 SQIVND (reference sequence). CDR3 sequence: CASSSQGDTEAFF. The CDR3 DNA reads TGTGCCAGTAGTAGTCAAGGGGACACTGAAGCTTTCTTT.

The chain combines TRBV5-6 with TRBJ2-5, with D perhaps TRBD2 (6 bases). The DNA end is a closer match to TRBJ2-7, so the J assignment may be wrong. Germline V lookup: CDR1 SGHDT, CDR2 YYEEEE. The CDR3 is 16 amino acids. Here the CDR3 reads CASSLFVSGLVYEQYF. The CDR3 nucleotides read TGTGCCAGCAGCTTGTTTGTTTCGGGACTGGTATACGAGCAGTACTTC.

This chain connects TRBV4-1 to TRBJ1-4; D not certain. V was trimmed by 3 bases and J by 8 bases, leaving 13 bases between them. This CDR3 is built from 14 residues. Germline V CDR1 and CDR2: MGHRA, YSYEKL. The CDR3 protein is CASSQGVGNEKLFF. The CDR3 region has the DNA TGCGCCAGCAGCCAGGGAGTAGGAAACGAAAAACTGTTTTTT.

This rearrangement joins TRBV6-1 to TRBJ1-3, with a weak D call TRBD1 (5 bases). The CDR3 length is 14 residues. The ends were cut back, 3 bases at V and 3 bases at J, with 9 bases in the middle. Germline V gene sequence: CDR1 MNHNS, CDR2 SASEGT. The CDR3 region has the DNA TGTGCCAGCAGTGAGACGGACAATGGAAACACCATATATTTT. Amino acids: CASSETDNGNTIYF.

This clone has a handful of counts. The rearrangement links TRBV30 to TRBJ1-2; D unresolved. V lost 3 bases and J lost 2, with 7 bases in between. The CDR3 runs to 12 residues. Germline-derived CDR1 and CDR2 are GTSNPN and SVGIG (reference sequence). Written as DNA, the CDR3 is TGTGCCTGGAGCCCCGGGAACTATGGCTACACCTTC. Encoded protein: CAWSPGNYGYTF.

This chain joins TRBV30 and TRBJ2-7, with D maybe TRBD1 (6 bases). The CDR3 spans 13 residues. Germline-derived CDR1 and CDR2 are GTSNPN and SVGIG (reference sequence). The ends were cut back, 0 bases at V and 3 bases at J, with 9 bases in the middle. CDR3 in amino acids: CAWSVNRVYEQYF. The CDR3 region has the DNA TGTGCCTGGAGTGTAAACAGGGTCTACGAGCAGTACTTC.

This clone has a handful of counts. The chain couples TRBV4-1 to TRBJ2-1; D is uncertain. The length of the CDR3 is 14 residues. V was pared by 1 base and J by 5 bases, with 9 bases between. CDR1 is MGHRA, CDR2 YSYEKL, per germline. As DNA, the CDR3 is TGCGCCAGCAGCCAAGTAAGTGAGGACAATGAGCAGTTCTTC. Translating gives CASSQVSEDNEQFF.

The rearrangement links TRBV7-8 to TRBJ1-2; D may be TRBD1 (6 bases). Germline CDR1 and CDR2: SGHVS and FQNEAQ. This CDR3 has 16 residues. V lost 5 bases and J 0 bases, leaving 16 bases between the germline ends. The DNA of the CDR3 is TGTGCCAGCAGCCCCGGGGTGACAGGAGCTAACTATGGCTACACCTTC. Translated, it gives CASSPGVTGANYGYTF.

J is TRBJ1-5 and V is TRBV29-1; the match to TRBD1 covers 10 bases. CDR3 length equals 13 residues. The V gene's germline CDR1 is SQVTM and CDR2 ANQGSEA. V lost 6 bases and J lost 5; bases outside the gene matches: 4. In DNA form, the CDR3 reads TGCAGCGTGCGGACAGGGGGGGATCAGCCCCAGCATTTT. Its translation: CSVRTGGDQPQHF.

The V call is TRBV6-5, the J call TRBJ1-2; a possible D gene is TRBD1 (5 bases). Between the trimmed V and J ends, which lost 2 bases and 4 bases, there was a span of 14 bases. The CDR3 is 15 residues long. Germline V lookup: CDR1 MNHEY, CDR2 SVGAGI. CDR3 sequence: CASSYNPGGSYGYTF. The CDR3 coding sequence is TGTGCCAGCAGTTACAATCCGGGGGGTTCCTATGGCTACACCTTC.

The CDR3 DNA reads TGTGCCAGCAGTCTCCGAAGACAGGGTCGATATGAAAAACTGTTTTTT. Translation gives CASSLRRQGRYEKLFF. V is TRBV27 and J is TRBJ1-4, with TRBD1 matching over 7 bases. The junction had 12 bases not matched to a gene; V was cut back by 5 bases and J by 6 bases. The CDR3 loop spans 16 amino acids. Germline V CDR1 and CDR2: MNHEY, SMNVEV (reference sequence). The full variable domain, with the rest looked up from reference TRBV27 and TRBJ1-4, is EAQVTQNPRYLITVTGKKLTVTCSQNMNHEYMSWYRQDPGLGLRQIYYSMNVEVTDKGDVPEGYKVSRKEKRNFPLILESPSPNQTSLYFCASSLRRQGRYEKLFFGSGTQLSVL.

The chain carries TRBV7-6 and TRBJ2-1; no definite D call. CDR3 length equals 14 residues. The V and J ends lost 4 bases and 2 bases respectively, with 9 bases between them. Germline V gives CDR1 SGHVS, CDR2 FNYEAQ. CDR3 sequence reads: CASSSVGPYNEQFF. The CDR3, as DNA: TGTGCCAGCAGCTCAGTGGGCCCCTACAATGAGCAGTTCTTC.

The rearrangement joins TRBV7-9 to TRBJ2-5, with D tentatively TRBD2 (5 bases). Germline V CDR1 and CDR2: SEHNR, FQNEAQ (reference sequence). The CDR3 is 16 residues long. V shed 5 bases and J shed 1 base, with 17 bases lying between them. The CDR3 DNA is TGTGCCAGCAGCCCGCGAACCGGACTTTTCCAAGAGACCCAGTACTTC. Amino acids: CASSPRTGLFQETQYF.

CDR3 protein: CASSLSQPDTAVTEAFF. The DNA for the CDR3 is TGTGCCAGCAGTTTATCACAGCCGGACACGGCTGTCACTGAAGCTTTCTTT. The rearrangement joins TRBV27 to TRBJ1-1; the D gene is possibly TRBD1 (5 bases). CDR1 is MNHEY, CDR2 SMNVEV, per germline (reference sequence). The V and J ends lost 0 bases and 4 bases respectively, with 18 bases between them. The CDR3 spans 17 residues.

DNA of the CDR3: TGTGCCAGTAACCTAGCGGGGGGCCGGGATGAGCAGTTCTTC. This translates into CASNLAGGRDEQFF. This chain joins TRBV19 and TRBJ2-1, with 11 bases that match TRBD2. CDR3 length: 14 residues. CDR1 and CDR2 from the germline V gene are LNHDA and SQIVND (reference sequence). Trimming cost V 7 bases and J 8 bases; bases outside gene matches: 7.

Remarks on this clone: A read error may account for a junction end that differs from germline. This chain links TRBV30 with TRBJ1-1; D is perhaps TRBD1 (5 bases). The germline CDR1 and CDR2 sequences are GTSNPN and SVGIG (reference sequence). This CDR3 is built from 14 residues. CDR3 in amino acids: CAWRGLGRSPEVIF. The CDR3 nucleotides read TGTGCCTGGAGGGGGCTCGGACGGAGCCCGGAAGTTATCTTT. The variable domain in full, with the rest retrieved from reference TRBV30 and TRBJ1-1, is SQTIHQWPATLVQPVGSPLSLECTVEGTSNPNLYWYRQAAGRGLQLLFYSVGIGQISSEVPQNLSASRPQDRQFILSSKKLLLSDSGFYLCAWRGLGRSPEVIFGQGTRLTVV.

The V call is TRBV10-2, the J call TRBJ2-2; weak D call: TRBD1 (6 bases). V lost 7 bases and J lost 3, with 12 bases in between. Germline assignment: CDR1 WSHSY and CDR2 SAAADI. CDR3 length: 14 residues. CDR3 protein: CASTRGSDTGELFF. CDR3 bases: TGCGCCAGCACGAGGGGGTCCGACACCGGGGAGCTGTTTTTT.

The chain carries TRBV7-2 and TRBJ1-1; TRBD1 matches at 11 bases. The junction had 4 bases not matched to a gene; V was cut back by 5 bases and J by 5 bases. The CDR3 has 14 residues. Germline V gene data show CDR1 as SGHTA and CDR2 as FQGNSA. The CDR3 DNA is TGTGCCAGCAGCCCGGACAGGGGGCAGACTGAAGCTTTCTTT. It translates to CASSPDRGQTEAFF. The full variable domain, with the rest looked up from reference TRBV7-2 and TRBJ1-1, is GAGVSQSPSNKVTEKGKDVELRCDPISGHTALYWYRQSLGQGLEFLIYFQGNSAPDKSGLPSDRFSAERTGGSVSTLTIQRTQQEDSAVYLCASSPDRGQTEAFFGQGTRLTVV.